This T cell receptor (beta chain) was sequenced during a study of blood T cell repertoires in COVID-19. How the authors handled the data: Nucleated cell counts were estimated from reference gene primer amplification. Profiled with immunoSEQ multiplex PCR; TCRdb holds only in-frame clones, not every one. V and J calls and clone size are copied from that table; D and trimming were computed from the DNA. The repertoire holds approximately 150,000 clones, with over 80% as singletons. The CDR3 has 16 amino acids. The germline V gene encodes CDR1 LNHDA and CDR2 SQIVND (reference sequence). The germline V and J ends were trimmed by 5 bases and 7 bases, with 20 bases remaining between them.

The material sequenced was peripheral blood. The sequence came from a human donor in a cohort sampled during active COVID-19. The rearrangement joins TRBV19 to TRBJ2-2; weak D call: TRBD2 (7 bases). In nucleotides, the CDR3 is TGTGCCAGTAGTCTCCGAGGCGGGGGCGCGAACGGGGAGCTGTTTTTT. It translates to CASSLRGGGANGELFF.